These 11 T cell receptor beta chains were all obtained from the same sample, sequenced in a study of blood T cell repertoires in COVID-19. The data were produced by immunoSEQ multiplex PCR, yet TCRdb's version contains in-frame clones alone and is incomplete. The sample includes some 200,000 clones, approximately 90% seen only once; the top ten take about 0.96%. Sequencing used peripheral blood. The receptor set was obtained from a woman aged 18-29 years who had recovered from COVID-19.

The rearrangement joins TRBV11-2 to TRBJ2-7; no clear D. The germline V and J ends were trimmed by 1 base and 6 bases, with 16 bases remaining between them. Germline V CDR1 and CDR2: SGHAT, FQNNGV. The CDR3 loop spans 15 amino acids. The CDR3 region is CASSLVMADASEQYF. In nucleotides, the CDR3 is TGTGCCAGCAGCTTAGTTATGGCGGATGCTAGCGAGCAGTACTTC.

The rearrangement links TRBV30 to TRBJ2-7, with D tentatively TRBD2 (5 bases). V lost 0 bases and J lost 6, with 12 bases in between. This CDR3 has 13 amino acids. Germline values: CDR1 GTSNPN, CDR2 SVGIG (reference sequence). The CDR3 coding sequence is TGTGCCTGGAGTGTAGACTTAGCGACCGAGCAGTACGTC. Translated: CAWSVDLATEQYV.

This clone came up once. J is TRBJ2-7 and V is TRBV9; 10 bases are shared with TRBD2. Germline V lookup: CDR1 SGDLS, CDR2 YYNGEE. Trimming removed 0 bases from V and 2 bases from J; junction bases left unmatched: 5. This CDR3 has 16 residues. This chain's CDR3 is CASSVVSGRAPYEQYV. The CDR3, as DNA: TGTGCCAGCAGCGTAGTGAGCGGGAGGGCCCCCTACGAGCAGTACGTC.

V usage is TRBV18 and J usage is TRBJ1-1; tentatively, D is TRBD1 (6 bases). The CDR3 length is 17 residues. V was cut by 0 bases and J by 4 bases, with 18 bases left in between. Germline V gives CDR1 KGHSH, CDR2 LQKENI. The CDR3 nucleotides read TGTGCCAGCTCACCACCGACGGGGGGGCGCGTCCCCACTGAAGCTTTCTTT. This translates into CASSPPTGGRVPTEAFF.

The chain couples TRBV10-3 to TRBJ1-4; the D is unclear. The CDR3 is 12 amino acids. The germline V gene encodes CDR1 ENHRY and CDR2 SYGVKD. V was clipped by 3 bases and J by 7 bases, with 6 bases between them. DNA of the CDR3: TGTGCCATCAGTGACAGGTCTGAAAAACTGTTTTTT. Translated, it gives CAISDRSEKLFF.

The V gene is TRBV24-1, the J gene TRBJ2-1; 7 bases map to TRBD1. Germline V gives CDR1 KGHDR, CDR2 SFDVKD. CDR3 length: 15 amino acids. V trimming: 0 bases; J trimming: 5 bases; junction bases outside the gene matches: 3. This CDR3 is CATSDLKGAHNEQFF. As DNA, the CDR3 is TGTGCCACCAGTGATTTGAAGGGGGCCCACAATGAGCAGTTCTTC.

V usage is TRBV2 and J usage is TRBJ2-3; 10 positions agree with TRBD1. Germline CDR1 is SNHLY and CDR2 is FYNNEI. This CDR3 spans 14 amino acids. V trimming: 8 bases; J trimming: 2 bases; junction bases outside the gene matches: 4. CDR3 sequence reads: CASGGTGDTDTQYF. DNA of the CDR3: TGTGCCAGCGGGGGGACAGGGGACACAGATACGCAGTATTTT.

The rearrangement links TRBV7-3 to TRBJ2-1; TRBD2 matches at 10 bases. The CDR3 covers 15 residues. CDR1 and CDR2 (germline): SGHTA, FQGTGA. The V and J ends lost 5 bases and 8 bases, in that order; junction bases with no gene match: 9. DNA of the CDR3: TGTGCCAGCAGCCTGAGCGGGAGGGCCCGGGATGAGCAGTTCTTC. Protein product: CASSLSGRARDEQFF.

The rearrangement joins TRBV23-1 to TRBJ1-5, with D perhaps matching TRBD1 (5 bases). TRBV23-1 is treated as an ORF (open reading frame) with a function not yet certain. The CDR3 contains 16 residues. Trimming pared 10 bases from V and 0 bases from J, leaving 19 bases between. The CDR3 sequence: CAIPGGWADSNQPQHF. The CDR3 region has the DNA TGCGCCATACCGGGGGGGTGGGCGGATAGCAATCAGCCCCAGCATTTT.

The rearrangement uses TRBV27 and TRBJ2-1, with 13 positions matching TRBD2. This CDR3 is built from 18 residues. The junction had 9 bases not matched to a gene; V was cut back by 7 bases and J by 0 bases. The V gene's germline CDR1 is MNHEY and CDR2 SMNVEV (reference sequence). The CDR3 loop reads CASKGEGLAGSSYNEQFF. In DNA, the CDR3 is TGTGCCAGCAAAGGTGAGGGACTAGCGGGGAGCTCCTACAATGAGCAGTTCTTC.

The V and J genes are TRBV19 and TRBJ2-1; 8 bases map to TRBD2. This CDR3 region has 13 residues. Germline V gene lookup returns CDR1 LNHDA and CDR2 SQIVND (reference sequence). Losses at the gene ends were 3 bases for V and 7 bases for J; bases not matched to a gene: 2. The CDR3 loop reads CASSIIAGNEQFF. In DNA form, the CDR3 reads TGTGCCAGTAGTATCATAGCGGGAAATGAGCAGTTCTTC.